A selection of T cell receptor beta chains follows, all from one sample in a study of CD8 T cells in Susac syndrome. Via MiXCR, TCRdb re-called the immunoSEQ multiplex PCR reads, giving one row per CDR3 protein. The top ten hold 0.14% of the sample, which has more than 110,000 distinct CDR3 sequences, approximately 95% seen once. The sequenced sample was CD4+ T cells from PBMCs. The receptor source for this set is a human donor with Susac syndrome. CDR3s include the opening cysteine and the closing phenylalanine or tryptophan. D genes are given only for firm matches. Where a row states a size, it is once, few, many or the class of an expanded clone; other rows omit it.

d_gene	v_gene	abundance	j_gene	CDR3nt	CDR3aa
NA	TRBV30	NA	TRBJ1-2	TGTGCCGGGAAGTTGGGTGGCTACACCTTC	CAGKLGGYTF
TRBD1	TRBV5-1	NA	TRBJ2-5	TGCGCCAGCAGCTCGGGACAGGGAGGGAACCGGGCTCAGACCCAGTACTTC	CASSSGQGGNRAQTQYF
TRBD2	TRBV12-3/TRBV12-4	NA	TRBJ2-7	TGTGCCAGCAGTTCAGGGAGGGTCGGGGGAAGCGGCGAGCAGTACTTC	CASSSGRVGGSGEQYF
TRBD1	TRBV29-1	NA	TRBJ2-5	TGCAGCGTGGTACTAGACAGGGGAACCCAGACCCAGTACTTC	CSVVLDRGTQTQYF
NA	TRBV9	once	TRBJ1-1	TGTGCCAGCAGCGTATCACTTGGGGACACAAAGAACACTGAAGCTTTCTTT	CASSVSLGDTKNTEAFF
NA	TRBV4-1	NA	TRBJ2-7	TGCGCCAGCAGCCAAGATTTGGCCAGCTCGTACGAGCAGTACTTC	CASSQDLASSYEQYF
NA	TRBV30	NA	TRBJ2-5	TGTGCCTGGGGCGGCCAAGAGACCCAGTACTTC	CAWGGQETQYF
TRBD2	TRBV27	NA	TRBJ2-3	TGTGCCAGCAGTTTGGCCGGGGGTAGCGGGAGAATGAATACGCAGTATTTT	CASSLAGGSGRMNTQYF
NA	TRBV3-1	NA	TRBJ1-2	TGTGCCAGCAGCCAAGGGGCACCTACTTATGGCTACACCTTC	CASSQGAPTYGYTF
NA	TRBV15	NA	TRBJ1-6	TGTGCCACCAGCAGGGAGGGGCAGGGGAATTCACCCCTCCACTTT	CATSREGQGNSPLHF
NA	TRBV30	NA	TRBJ1-2	TGTGCCTGGAGTGTACTGGACAGCTATGGCTACACCTTC	CAWSVLDSYGYTF